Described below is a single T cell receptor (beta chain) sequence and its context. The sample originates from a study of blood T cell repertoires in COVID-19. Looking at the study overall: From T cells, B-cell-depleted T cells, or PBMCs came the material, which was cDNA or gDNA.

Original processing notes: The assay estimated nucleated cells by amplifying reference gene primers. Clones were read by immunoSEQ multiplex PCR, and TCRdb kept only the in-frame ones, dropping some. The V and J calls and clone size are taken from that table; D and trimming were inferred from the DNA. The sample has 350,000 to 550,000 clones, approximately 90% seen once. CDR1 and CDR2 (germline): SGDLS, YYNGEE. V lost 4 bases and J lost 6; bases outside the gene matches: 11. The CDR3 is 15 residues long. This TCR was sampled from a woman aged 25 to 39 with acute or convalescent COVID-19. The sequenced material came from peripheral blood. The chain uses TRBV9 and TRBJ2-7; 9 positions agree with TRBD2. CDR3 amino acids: CASSLSSGGDGEQYF. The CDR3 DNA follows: TGTGCCAGCAGCCTTAGTAGCGGGGGTGACGGCGAGCAGTACTTC.